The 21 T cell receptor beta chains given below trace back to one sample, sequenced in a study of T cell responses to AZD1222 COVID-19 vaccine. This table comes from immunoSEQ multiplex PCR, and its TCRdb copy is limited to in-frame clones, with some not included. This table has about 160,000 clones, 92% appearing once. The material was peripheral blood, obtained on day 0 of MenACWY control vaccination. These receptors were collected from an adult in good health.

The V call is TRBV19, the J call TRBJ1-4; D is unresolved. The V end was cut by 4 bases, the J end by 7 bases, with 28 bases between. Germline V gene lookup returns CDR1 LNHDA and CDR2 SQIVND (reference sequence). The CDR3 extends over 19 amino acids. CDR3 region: CASSTSNNFFWGRSEKLFF. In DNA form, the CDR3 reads TGTGCCAGTAGTACCTCAAACAATTTCTTTTGGGGTCGGAGTGAAAAACTGTTTTTT.

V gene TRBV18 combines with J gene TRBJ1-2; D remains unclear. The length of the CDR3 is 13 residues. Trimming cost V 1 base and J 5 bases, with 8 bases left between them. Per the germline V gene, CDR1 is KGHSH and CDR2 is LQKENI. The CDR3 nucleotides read TGTGCCAGCTCACCACTGGAGACTTATGGCTACACCTTC. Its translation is CASSPLETYGYTF.

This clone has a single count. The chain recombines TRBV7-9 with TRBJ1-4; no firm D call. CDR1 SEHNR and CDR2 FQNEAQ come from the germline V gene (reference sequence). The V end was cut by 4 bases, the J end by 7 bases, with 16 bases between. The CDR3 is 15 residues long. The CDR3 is CASSSRAGLGEKLFF. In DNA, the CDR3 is TGTGCCAGCAGCTCCCGGGCCGGTCTAGGTGAAAAACTGTTTTTT.

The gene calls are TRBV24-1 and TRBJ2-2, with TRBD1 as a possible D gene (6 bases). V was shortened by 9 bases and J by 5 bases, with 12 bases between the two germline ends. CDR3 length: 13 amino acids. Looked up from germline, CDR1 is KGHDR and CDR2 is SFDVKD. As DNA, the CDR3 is TGTGCCACCGGCAGGGGCGAAACCGGGGAGCTGTTTTTT. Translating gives CATGRGETGELFF.

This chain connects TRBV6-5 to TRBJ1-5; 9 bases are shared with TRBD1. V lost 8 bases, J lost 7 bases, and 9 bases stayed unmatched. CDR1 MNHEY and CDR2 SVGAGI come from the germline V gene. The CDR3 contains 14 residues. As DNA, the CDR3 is TGTGCCAGCCTGGAGGGACAGGGTAGCCAGCCCCAGCATTTT. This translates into CASLEGQGSQPQHF.

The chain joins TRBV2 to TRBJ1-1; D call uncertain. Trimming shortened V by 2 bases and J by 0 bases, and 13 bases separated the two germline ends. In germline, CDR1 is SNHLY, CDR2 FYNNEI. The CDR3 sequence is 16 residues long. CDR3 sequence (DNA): TGTGCCAGCAGTGAATCCGAGCCCAGACTGAACACTGAAGCTTTCTTT. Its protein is CASSESEPRLNTEAFF.

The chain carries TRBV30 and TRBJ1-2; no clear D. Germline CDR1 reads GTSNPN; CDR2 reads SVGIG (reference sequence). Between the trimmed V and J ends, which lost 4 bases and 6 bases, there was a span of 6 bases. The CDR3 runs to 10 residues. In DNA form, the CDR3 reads TGTGCCTGGAACTCCAATGGCTACACCTTC. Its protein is CAWNSNGYTF.

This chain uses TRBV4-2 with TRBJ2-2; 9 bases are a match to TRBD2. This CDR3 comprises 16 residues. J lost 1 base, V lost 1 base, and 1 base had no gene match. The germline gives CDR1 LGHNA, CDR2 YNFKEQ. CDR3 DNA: TGTGCCAGCAGCCAAGTGACTAGCGGGAACACCGGGGAGCTGTTTTTT. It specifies CASSQVTSGNTGELFF.

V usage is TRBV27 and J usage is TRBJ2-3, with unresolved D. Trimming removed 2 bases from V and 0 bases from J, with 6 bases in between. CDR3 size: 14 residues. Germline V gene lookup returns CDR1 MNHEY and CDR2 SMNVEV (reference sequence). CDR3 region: CASSLGVSTDTQYF. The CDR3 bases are TGTGCCAGCAGTTTAGGCGTGAGCACAGATACGCAGTATTTT.

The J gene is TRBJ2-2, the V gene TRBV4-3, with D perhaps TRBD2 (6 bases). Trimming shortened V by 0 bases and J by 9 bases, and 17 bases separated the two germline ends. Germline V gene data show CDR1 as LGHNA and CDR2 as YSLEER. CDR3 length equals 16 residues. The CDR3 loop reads CASSQDGTLRGRELFF. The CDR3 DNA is TGCGCCAGCAGCCAAGACGGCACTCTGCGCGGGAGGGAGCTGTTTTTT.

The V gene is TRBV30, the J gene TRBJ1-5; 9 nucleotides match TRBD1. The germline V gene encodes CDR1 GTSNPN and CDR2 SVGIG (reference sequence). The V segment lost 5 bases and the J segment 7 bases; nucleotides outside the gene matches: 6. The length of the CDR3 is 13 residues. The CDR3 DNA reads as TGTGCCTGGTCGGACAGGGGAGGACAGCCCCAGCATTTT. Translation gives CAWSDRGGQPQHF.

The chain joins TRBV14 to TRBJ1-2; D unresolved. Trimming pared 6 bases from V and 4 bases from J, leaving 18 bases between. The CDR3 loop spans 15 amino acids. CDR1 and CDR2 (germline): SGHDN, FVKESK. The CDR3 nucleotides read TGTGCCAGCAGTCCTAACGCCGGTACCACCTATGGCTACACCTTC. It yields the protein CASSPNAGTTYGYTF.

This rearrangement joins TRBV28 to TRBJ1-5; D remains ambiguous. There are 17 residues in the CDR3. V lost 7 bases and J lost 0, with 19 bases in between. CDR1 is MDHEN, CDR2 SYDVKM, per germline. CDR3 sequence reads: CASMLMLGNYSNQPQHF. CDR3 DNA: TGTGCCAGCATGTTAATGTTGGGCAACTATAGCAATCAGCCCCAGCATTTT.

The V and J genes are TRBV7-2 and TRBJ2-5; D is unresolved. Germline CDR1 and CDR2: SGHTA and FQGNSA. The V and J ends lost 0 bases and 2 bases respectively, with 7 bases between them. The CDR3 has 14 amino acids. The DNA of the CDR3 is TGTGCCAGCAGCTTAGCGATTCTTCAAGAGACCCAGTACTTC. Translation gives CASSLAILQETQYF.

CDR3 coding DNA: TGCAGCGTTGTTCCTAGCGGGAGATCGGTCGGCTACGAGCAGTACTTC. Translation gives CSVVPSGRSVGYEQYF. V is TRBV29-1 and J is TRBJ2-7; 10 nucleotides agree with TRBD2. Germline trimming cut 4 bases from V and 3 bases from J; bases unmatched to any gene: 12. CDR1 is SQVTM, CDR2 ANQGSEA, per germline. The CDR3 sequence is 16 residues long.

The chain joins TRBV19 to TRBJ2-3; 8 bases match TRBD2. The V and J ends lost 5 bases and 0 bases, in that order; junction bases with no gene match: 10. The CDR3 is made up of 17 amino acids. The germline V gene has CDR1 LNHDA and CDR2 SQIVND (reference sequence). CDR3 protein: CASSSLTSGTSTDTQYF. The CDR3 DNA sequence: TGTGCCAGTAGTTCACTCACTAGCGGAACTAGCACAGATACGCAGTATTTT.

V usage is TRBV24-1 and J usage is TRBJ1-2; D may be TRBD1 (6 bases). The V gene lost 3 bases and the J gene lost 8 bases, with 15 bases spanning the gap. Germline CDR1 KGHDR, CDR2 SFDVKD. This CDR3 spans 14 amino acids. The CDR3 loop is CATSDLAQGSGYTF. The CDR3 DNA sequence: TGTGCCACCAGTGATCTCGCACAGGGTTCCGGCTACACCTTC.

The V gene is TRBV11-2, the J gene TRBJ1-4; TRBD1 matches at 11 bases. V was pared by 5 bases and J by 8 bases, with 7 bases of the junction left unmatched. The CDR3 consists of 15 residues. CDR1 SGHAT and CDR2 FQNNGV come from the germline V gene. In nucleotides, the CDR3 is TGTGCCAGCAGCACAGCTGGGACAGGGGGAGAAAAACTGTTTTTT. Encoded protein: CASSTAGTGGEKLFF. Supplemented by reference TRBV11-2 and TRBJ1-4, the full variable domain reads EAGVAQSPRYKIIEKRQSVAFWCNPISGHATLYWYQQILGQGPKLLIQFQNNGVVDDSQLPKDRFSAERLKGVDSTLKIQPAKLEDSAVYLCASSTAGTGGEKLFFGSGTQLSVL.

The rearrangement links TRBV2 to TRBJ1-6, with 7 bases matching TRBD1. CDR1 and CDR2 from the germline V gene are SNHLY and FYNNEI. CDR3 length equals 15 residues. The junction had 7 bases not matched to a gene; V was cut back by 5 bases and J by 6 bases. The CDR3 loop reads CASSLRTGANSPLHF. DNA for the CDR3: TGTGCCAGCAGTCTAAGGACAGGAGCTAATTCACCCCTCCACTTT. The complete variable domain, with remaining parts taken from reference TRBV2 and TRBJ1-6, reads EPEVTQTPSHQVTQMGQEVILRCVPISNHLYFYWYRQILGQKVEFLVSFYNNEISEKSEIFDDQFSVERPDGSNFTLKIRSTKLEDSAMYFCASSLRTGANSPLHFGNGTRLTVT.

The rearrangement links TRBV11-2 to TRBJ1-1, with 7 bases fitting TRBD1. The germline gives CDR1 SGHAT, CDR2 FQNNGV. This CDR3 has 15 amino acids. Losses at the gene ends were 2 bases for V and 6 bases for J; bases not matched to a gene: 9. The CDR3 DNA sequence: TGTGCCAGCAGCTTACATCAGGGGGATACGGCTGAAGCTTTCTTT. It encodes CASSLHQGDTAEAFF.

The CDR3 loop reads CATSKYRASSGNTIYF. CDR3 DNA sequence: TGTGCCACCAGCAAATACCGGGCCTCCTCTGGAAACACCATATATTTT. V gene TRBV15 combines with J gene TRBJ1-3; D gene ambiguous. The V end lost 4 bases, the J end lost 0 bases, and 13 bases lay between the germline ends. Germline CDR1 reads LNHNV; CDR2 reads YYDKDF (reference sequence). CDR3 length equals 16 residues.